The 30 T cell receptor beta chains below were found in one sample sequenced in a study of blood T cell repertoires in COVID-19 (dated by TCRdb to the early 2020s). To prepare the library, the immunoSEQ multiplex PCR assay was applied. TCRdb limited this immuneACCESS table to in-frame rearrangements with V and J called. A share of clones is missing; checked studies link under half to unresolved V genes, and the rest is unexplained. The sample records 250,000 or so clones, 85% to 90% of which are singletons. Roughly 9% of the sample lies in the top ten. The sequencing sample was made of PBMCs or T cells enriched from blood (not recorded which). All receptors come from a man between 35 and 55 years old who had recovered from COVID-19.

The rearrangement uses TRBV24-1 and TRBJ2-3; D may be TRBD2 (6 bases). The length of the CDR3 is 13 residues. V was pared by 5 bases and J by 6 bases, with 11 bases between. CDR1 and CDR2 from the germline V gene are KGHDR and SFDVKD. As DNA, the CDR3 is TGTGCCACCAGTGCGGGACTCATGGATACGCAGTATTTT. Its translation is CATSAGLMDTQYF.

The chain has TRBV9 and TRBJ2-1; 7 bases agree with TRBD2. CDR1 SGDLS and CDR2 YYNGEE come from the germline V gene. This CDR3 has 18 residues. Unmatched junction bases numbered 14, after V lost 0 bases and J lost 5 bases. DNA of the CDR3: TGTGCCAGCAGCGTAGAGCCCCTCGGCGGGAGCGCCAACAATGAGCAGTTCTTC. This encodes CASSVEPLGGSANNEQFF.

The chain recombines TRBV30 with TRBJ1-1, with D unresolved. Germline V lookup: CDR1 GTSNPN, CDR2 SVGIG (reference sequence). This CDR3 comprises 13 residues. V shed 3 bases and J shed 2 bases, with 10 bases lying between them. The CDR3 DNA is TGTGCCTGGAGCGGTAGAAGAAACACTGAAGCTTTCTTT. Encoded protein: CAWSGRRNTEAFF.

The chain couples TRBV27 to TRBJ2-7; 9 nucleotides match TRBD2. The CDR3 is made up of 16 amino acids. From germline, CDR1 is MNHEY and CDR2 SMNVEV (reference sequence). V lost 4 bases and J lost 0; bases outside the gene matches: 7. DNA for the CDR3: TGTGCCAGCAGTTCCCTAGCGGGGAAAAGCTCCTACGAGCAGTACTTC. This encodes CASSSLAGKSSYEQYF.

The rearrangement joins TRBV18 to TRBJ1-6, with 9 bases identical to TRBD1. This CDR3 comprises 21 residues. Germline assignment: CDR1 KGHSH and CDR2 LQKENI. V lost 6 bases and J lost 0; bases outside the gene matches: 18. Written as DNA, the CDR3 is TGTGCCAGCTCGGCCGCCCTCTTAAGGGACAGGGCGAGCTCCTATAATTCACCCCTCCACTTT. Amino acids: CASSAALLRDRASSYNSPLHF.

The chain employs TRBV18 and TRBJ1-1; a weak D match, TRBD1 (6 bases). The ends were cut back, 1 base at V and 4 bases at J, with 13 bases in the middle. Germline assignment: CDR1 KGHSH and CDR2 LQKENI. There are 15 residues in the CDR3. The CDR3 sequence is CASSPLTGICTEAFF. CDR3 DNA: TGTGCCAGCTCACCACTTACAGGGATTTGCACTGAAGCTTTCTTT.

The chain has TRBV19 and TRBJ1-2; unclear D gene. The ends were cut back, 3 bases at V and 4 bases at J, with 9 bases in the middle. Germline V lookup: CDR1 LNHDA, CDR2 SQIVND (reference sequence). The CDR3 contains 13 residues. The CDR3 DNA reads TGTGCCAGTAGTATTAACACAGTCTATGGCTACACCTTC. This sequence encodes CASSINTVYGYTF.

The chain couples TRBV7-6 to TRBJ2-3, with D tentatively TRBD1 (6 bases). CDR3 length equals 15 residues. Germline CDR1 reads SGHVS; CDR2 reads FNYEAQ. The ends were cut back, 2 bases at V and 3 bases at J, with 12 bases in the middle. The CDR3 DNA sequence: TGTGCCAGCAGCTTAATTGTACAGGGAACAGATACGCAGTATTTT. Its protein is CASSLIVQGTDTQYF.

This rearrangement joins TRBV12-1 to TRBJ1-1. TRBV12-1 is annotated as a pseudogene. This CDR3 region has 16 residues. The CDR3 DNA sequence: TGTGCCAGCAGCTTTGCGCGTCGGGTCGAGGACACTGAAGCTTTCTTT. This gives the protein CASSFARRVEDTEAFF.

This rearrangement joins TRBV15 to TRBJ1-4, with D possibly being TRBD1 (6 bases). V lost 3 bases and J 5 bases, leaving 13 bases between the germline ends. The CDR3 contains 15 residues. Per the germline V gene, CDR1 is LNHNV and CDR2 is YYDKDF (reference sequence). CDR3 region: CATSSDRTKNEKLFF. The CDR3 coding sequence is TGTGCCACCAGCAGCGACAGGACCAAAAATGAAAAACTGTTTTTT.

The chain has TRBV27 and TRBJ1-1; D remains ambiguous. Germline-derived CDR1 and CDR2 are MNHEY and SMNVEV (reference sequence). V was pared by 6 bases and J by 4 bases, with 9 bases between. The CDR3 extends over 12 amino acids. CDR3 coding DNA: TGTGCCAGCAGAGCAGGTGTCACTGAAGCTTTCTTT. Translation gives CASRAGVTEAFF.

The rearrangement uses TRBV7-3 and TRBJ1-1; D perhaps matches TRBD1 (6 bases). Trimming took off 1 base at V and 5 bases at J, with 20 bases between the two ends. Germline values: CDR1 SGHTA, CDR2 FQGTGA. The CDR3 is 17 amino acids. The CDR3 reads CASSLKGGWQGRTEAFF. The CDR3 DNA is TGTGCCAGCAGCTTAAAAGGTGGTTGGCAGGGGCGAACTGAAGCTTTCTTT.

This chain connects TRBV12-3 or TRBV12-4 to TRBJ2-7; perhaps TRBD2 as D (6 bases). This CDR3 comprises 13 residues. V was trimmed by 8 bases and J by 1 base, leaving 12 bases between them. The CDR3 DNA sequence: TGTGCCAGCGGAAGGCGGGGTTCCTACGAGCAGTACTTC. This codes for CASGRRGSYEQYF.

As DNA, the CDR3 is TGTGCCAGCTCACCAGACAGGCCGAGGACCGGGGAGCTGTTTTTT. It encodes CASSPDRPRTGELFF. V usage is TRBV18 and J usage is TRBJ2-2, with a possible D match to TRBD1 (6 bases). V was trimmed by 2 bases and J by 5 bases, leaving 12 bases between them. CDR3 length equals 15 residues. The V gene's germline CDR1 is KGHSH and CDR2 LQKENI.

The V and J genes are TRBV5-1 and TRBJ1-1, with 9 bases that match TRBD1. The V segment lost 4 bases and the J segment 1 base; nucleotides outside the gene matches: 8. This CDR3 has 16 residues. Germline loops: CDR1 SGHRS, CDR2 YFSETQ. CDR3 residues: CASSLSEGQGNTEAFF. CDR3 bases: TGCGCCAGCAGCCTCTCCGAGGGACAGGGGAACACTGAAGCTTTCTTT.

This clone was seen just once. V usage is TRBV10-1 and J usage is TRBJ2-3, with 8 bases fitting TRBD2. V lost 0 bases, J lost 2 bases, and 4 bases stayed unmatched. This CDR3 contains 16 residues. Germline V CDR1 and CDR2: WNHNN, SYGVQD (reference sequence). CDR3 sequence (DNA): TGCGCCAGCAGTGAGTCCAGGACTAGCCCCACAGATACGCAGTATTTT. Its translation: CASSESRTSPTDTQYF.

The CDR3 sequence is CASWRDTEAFF. CDR3 nucleotides: TGTGCCAGCTGGAGGGACACTGAAGCTTTCTTT. This rearrangement joins TRBV21-1 to TRBJ1-1. TRBV21-1 is given as a pseudogene. The CDR3 loop spans 11 amino acids.

V gene TRBV24-1 combines with J gene TRBJ2-3, with D possibly TRBD1 on 6 matching bases. The CDR3 has 17 residues. Trimming took 2 bases from V and 0 from J, leaving 14 bases between them. Per germline, CDR1 KGHDR and CDR2 SFDVKD. In nucleotides, the CDR3 is TGTGCCACCAGTGATTCGCCGAAAGACAGGAGCACAGATACGCAGTATTTT. It yields the protein CATSDSPKDRSTDTQYF.

The chain links TRBV7-2 to TRBJ2-1; 10 positions agree with TRBD1. Unmatched junction bases numbered 14, after V lost 5 bases and J lost 7 bases. The CDR3 extends over 17 amino acids. Germline V gene lookup returns CDR1 SGHTA and CDR2 FQGNSA. CDR3 nucleotides: TGTGCCAGCAGCCCTTCCCTTGACAGGGGGCGTTATAATGAGCAGTTCTTC. It translates to CASSPSLDRGRYNEQFF.

The CDR3, as DNA: TGCAGCGTAGAGACAGACAAGTCCTACGAGCAGTACTTC. Its translation is CSVETDKSYEQYF. This chain joins TRBV29-1 and TRBJ2-7; D is possibly TRBD1 (5 bases). Between the trimmed V and J ends, which lost 6 bases and 1 base, there was a span of 13 bases. CDR1 is SQVTM, CDR2 ANQGSEA, per germline. The length of the CDR3 is 13 residues.

V is TRBV3-1 (or the pseudogene TRBV3-2) and J is TRBJ1-1; perhaps TRBD1 as D (5 bases). The V end was cut by 0 bases, the J end by 4 bases, with 18 bases between. Germline V lookup: CDR1 LGHDT, CDR2 YNNKEL (reference sequence). This CDR3 has 17 amino acids. The chain's CDR3 is CASSQDFGRLGATEAFF. The DNA of the CDR3 is TGTGCCAGCAGCCAAGATTTTGGGAGGCTCGGGGCCACTGAAGCTTTCTTT.

A few counts support this clone. The rearrangement links TRBV15 to TRBJ1-5; 9 positions match TRBD1. V shed 0 bases, J shed 0 bases, and the junction held 15 bases outside the gene matches. The CDR3 is made up of 21 amino acids. Per germline, CDR1 LNHNV and CDR2 YYDKDF (reference sequence). CDR3 sequence reads: CATSREARLWDRERSNQPQHF. DNA for the CDR3: TGTGCCACCAGCAGAGAGGCCCGACTTTGGGACAGGGAGCGTAGCAATCAGCCCCAGCATTTT.

This clone was detected once. The genes are TRBV18 and TRBJ1-4, with 7 positions matching TRBD1. The CDR3 consists of 14 residues. The V and J ends lost 3 bases and 4 bases, in that order; junction bases with no gene match: 2. Per the germline V gene, CDR1 is KGHSH and CDR2 is LQKENI. The CDR3 is CASSPGQNNEKLFF. In nucleotides, the CDR3 is TGTGCCAGCTCACCGGGACAGAATAATGAAAAACTGTTTTTT.

The V and J genes are TRBV7-2 and TRBJ2-7, with 12 bases aligning to TRBD1. The V segment lost 8 bases and the J segment 6 bases; nucleotides outside the gene matches: 8. This CDR3 is built from 14 residues. CDR1 SGHTA and CDR2 FQGNSA come from the germline V gene. CDR3 protein: CASHPGQGASEQYF. Here the CDR3 DNA reads TGTGCCAGCCATCCGGGACAGGGGGCAAGCGAGCAGTACTTC. The complete variable domain, with remaining parts taken from reference TRBV7-2 and TRBJ2-7, reads GAGVSQSPSNKVTEKGKDVELRCDPISGHTALYWYRQSLGQGLEFLIYFQGNSAPDKSGLPSDRFSAERTGGSVSTLTIQRTQQEDSAVYLCASHPGQGASEQYFGPGTRLTVT.

V and J are TRBV2 and TRBJ1-5; D is undetermined. This CDR3 is 15 amino acids long. Per the germline V gene, CDR1 is SNHLY and CDR2 is FYNNEI. The V end lost 2 bases, the J end lost 3 bases, and 11 bases lay between the germline ends. The CDR3 DNA is TGTGCCAGCAGTGAATATTCCCAGTTCAATCAGCCCCAGCATTTT. Its translation: CASSEYSQFNQPQHF.

The chain uses TRBV7-6 and TRBJ1-4; 7 bases map to TRBD1. This CDR3 comprises 15 residues. Per the germline V gene, CDR1 is SGHVS and CDR2 is FNYEAQ. Germline trimming cut 3 bases from V and 5 bases from J; bases unmatched to any gene: 6. CDR3 bases: TGTGCCAGCAGCTTGTCAGGGGGAAAGAATGAAAAACTGTTTTTT. It yields the protein CASSLSGGKNEKLFF.

V gene TRBV6-5 combines with J gene TRBJ1-4; TRBD1 agrees at 7 bases. V trimming: 5 bases; J trimming: 3 bases; junction bases outside the gene matches: 3. Germline loops: CDR1 MNHEY, CDR2 SVGAGI. This CDR3 spans 14 amino acids. CDR3 residues: CASSQGGSNEKLFF. The CDR3 DNA reads TGTGCCAGCAGTCAGGGGGGTTCTAATGAAAAACTGTTTTTT.

The V and J genes are TRBV9 and TRBJ2-5, with D uncertain. The V and J ends lost 0 bases and 1 base respectively, with 13 bases between them. This CDR3 is 16 amino acids long. From germline, CDR1 is SGDLS and CDR2 YYNGEE. The CDR3 spells CASSVAPSYSQETQYF. In DNA form, the CDR3 reads TGTGCCAGCAGCGTAGCTCCCAGTTATTCCCAAGAGACCCAGTACTTC.

The genes are TRBV19 and TRBJ1-5; no firm D call. Trimming cost V 7 bases and J 6 bases, with 19 bases left between them. Per the germline V gene, CDR1 is LNHDA and CDR2 is SQIVND (reference sequence). The CDR3 is 15 amino acids. The CDR3 nucleotides are TGTGCCAGTACCGAAGGAAGTGGGGAGGGTCAGCCCCAGCATTTT. Encoded protein: CASTEGSGEGQPQHF.

This rearrangement joins TRBV4-2 to TRBJ1-5; 9 bases map to TRBD1. The CDR3 is 16 amino acids. Germline CDR1 LGHNA, CDR2 YNFKEQ. The V and J ends lost 4 bases and 6 bases, in that order; junction bases with no gene match: 10. For the CDR3, the DNA is TGTGCCAGCAGCCCTTGGACAGGGGTCGTCGCTCAGCCCCAGCATTTT. Protein: CASSPWTGVVAQPQHF.